This entry describes one T cell receptor beta chain. The data originate from a study of cytotoxic CD8 clonotypes in ibrutinib-treated CLL. Study background: The subjects consisted of 11 relapsed/refractory and 15 treatment-naive individuals, with some 17 IGHV unmutated.

This CDR3 has 15 amino acids. Germline values: CDR1 SGDLS, CDR2 YYNGEE. V was clipped by 3 bases and J by 5 bases, with 17 bases between them. Sequenced by immunoSEQ multiplex PCR; TCRdb stores in-frame clones only, minus some. This table holds 200,000 to 250,000 clones, 70% found once. The sequence was collected from a human donor with chronic lymphocytic leukemia. This specimen was PBMCs, taken after 12 months of ibrutinib treatment. This chain uses TRBV9 with TRBJ2-5, with D tentatively TRBD2 (5 bases). CDR3 in DNA: TGTGCCAGCAGCGCCCCATGGGAGCCCCTGGAGACCCAGTACTTC. It is translated as CASSAPWEPLETQYF.